These T cell receptor beta chains were read from a single sample in a study of regulatory T cells in long-lasting Graves disease. TCRdb processed the multiplex PCR reads anew with MiXCR; each CDR3 protein has one entry. The sample has approximately 380,000 distinct CDR3 sequences; about 20% are singletons. This material consisted of peripheral blood mononuclear cells (PBMCs), taken when the disease was refractory, from a patient treated with antithyroid drugs. The receptors were gathered from a female donor with Graves disease. CDR3s include the opening cysteine and the closing phenylalanine or tryptophan. The order of the fields is D gene, clone size, V gene, J gene, CDR3 protein, CDR3 DNA. A D gene is named only where the DNA matches it firmly. Rows give clone size only sometimes, using once, few, many, or a class for an expanded clone.

>TRBD1|.|TRBV20-1|TRBJ2-2
CSARDGTANTGELFF
TGCAGTGCTAGAGATGGGACAGCGAACACCGGGGAGCTGTTTTTT
>.|many|TRBV6-1|TRBJ2-2
CASSRQVGGENTGELFF
TGTGCCAGCAGTCGACAGGTGGGGGGGGAGAACACCGGGGAGCTGTTTTTT
>.|.|TRBV18|TRBJ2-1
CASSHTGVDEQFF
TGTGCCAGCTCACACACCGGGGTGGATGAGCAGTTCTTC
>.|few|TRBV29-1|TRBJ2-7
CSVEIGAYEQYF
TGCAGCGTTGAGATAGGGGCCTACGAGCAGTACTTC
>.|.|TRBV4-1|TRBJ2-2
CASSQSPGGKGRELFF
TGCGCCAGCAGCCAGAGTCCGGGGGGCAAGGGCCGGGAGCTGTTTTTT
>TRBD2|many|TRBV28|TRBJ2-2
CASSLFLAGNTGELFF
TGTGCCAGCAGTTTATTCCTAGCGGGGAACACCGGGGAGCTGTTTTTT
>.|.|TRBV20-1|TRBJ1-5
CSARPTRVVSNQPQHF
TGCAGTGCTAGACCGACGAGGGTGGTTAGCAATCAGCCCCAGCATTTT
>.|.|TRBV28|TRBJ2-3
CASSSPIADYTDTQYF
TGTGCCAGCAGTTCGCCTATAGCGGATTACACAGATACGCAGTATTTT
>.|few|TRBV18|TRBJ2-7
CASSALALQLEQYF
TGTGCCAGCTCAGCGTTAGCGCTGCAATTAGAGCAGTACTTC
>TRBD2|many|TRBV2|TRBJ2-7
CASTGTSGYEQYF
TGTGCCAGCACCGGGACTAGCGGTTACGAGCAGTACTTC
>.|.|TRBV27|TRBJ2-5
CASSLAGLQYF
TGTGCCAGCAGTTTAGCGGGGCTCCAGTACTTC
>.|many|TRBV28|TRBJ2-7
CASSSPDSLYEQYF
TGTGCCAGCAGTTCTCCGGACAGCCTCTACGAGCAGTACTTC
>TRBD1|few|TRBV28|TRBJ2-5
CASSGRTGSIETQYF
TGTGCCAGCAGTGGGCGGACAGGGAGTATTGAGACCCAGTACTTC
>TRBD1|few|TRBV7-8|TRBJ1-1
CASSLGQGVLTEAFF
TGTGCCAGCAGCTTAGGACAGGGGGTCTTAACTGAAGCTTTCTTT
>.|many|TRBV11-2|TRBJ1-1
CASSLEAGVGTEAFF
TGTGCCAGCAGCTTAGAAGCAGGGGTCGGCACTGAAGCTTTCTTT
>.|.|TRBV4-2|TRBJ1-6
CASSQVIHFPRSPLHF
TGTGCCAGCAGCCAAGTAATTCATTTTCCAAGGTCACCCCTCCACTTT
>.|few|TRBV5-5|TRBJ2-5
CASSFDTETQYF
TGTGCCAGCAGCTTCGACACAGAGACCCAGTACTTC
>TRBD1|many|TRBV3-1|TRBJ2-5
CASSLTETGWQETQYF
TGTGCCAGCAGCCTCACCGAGACAGGGTGGCAAGAGACCCAGTACTTC
>TRBD1|few|TRBV30|TRBJ2-7
CAWSNRGSYEQYF
TGTGCCTGGAGTAACAGGGGCTCCTACGAGCAGTACTTC
>.|.|TRBV11-1|TRBJ2-7
CASSRRKALDYEQYF
TGTGCCAGCAGCCGGCGCAAGGCCCTAGACTACGAGCAGTACTTC
>.|.|TRBV6-5|TRBJ1-2
CASSYSQGHGYTF
TGTGCCAGCAGTTACTCGCAGGGCCATGGCTACACCTTC
>TRBD1|many|TRBV28|TRBJ1-2
CASSTRTGASVNYGYTF
TGTGCCAGCAGTACCCGGACAGGGGCATCGGTTAACTATGGCTACACCTTC
>.|few|TRBV6-1|TRBJ2-5
CASDRGGTQYF
TGTGCCAGTGATCGTGGGGGGACCCAGTACTTC
>.|few|TRBV7-6|TRBJ1-2
CASSLARAGDGYTF
TGTGCCAGCAGCTTAGCTCGGGCAGGTGATGGCTACACCTTC
>.|.|TRBV7-8|TRBJ2-7
CASSLGGGGLSYEQYF
TGTGCCAGCAGCTTAGGAGGCGGAGGCCTCTCCTACGAGCAGTACTTC
>TRBD1|few|TRBV27|TRBJ2-7
CASSLSLGQAYEQYF
TGTGCCAGCAGTTTATCCCTGGGACAGGCCTACGAGCAGTACTTC
>TRBD2|many|TRBV3-1|TRBJ2-7
CASSQDLSGRNPTEQYF
TGTGCCAGCAGCCAAGATCTAAGCGGGAGAAACCCCACCGAGCAGTACTTC
>TRBD2|.|TRBV6-5|TRBJ2-3
CASSYSLAGGTDTQYF
TGTGCCAGCAGTTACTCGTTAGCGGGTGGCACAGATACGCAGTATTTT
>.|few|TRBV5-5|TRBJ2-1
CASNRPPGYEQFF
TGTGCCAGCAATAGGCCACCTGGGTATGAGCAGTTCTTC
>TRBD2|.|TRBV10-2|TRBJ2-5
CASRAPTSGKGEETQYF
TGCGCCAGCAGGGCCCCGACTAGCGGGAAGGGAGAAGAGACCCAGTACTTC
>.|few|TRBV6-2/TRBV6-3|TRBJ2-7
CASSRQALWSEQYF
TGTGCCAGCAGTAGACAGGCCTTATGGTCCGAGCAGTACTTC
>TRBD1|.|TRBV5-6|TRBJ2-4
CASSLSGTGALAKNIQYF
TGTGCCAGCAGCTTAAGCGGGACAGGGGCCTTAGCCAAAAACATTCAGTACTTC
>.|many|TRBV7-8|TRBJ1-6
CASSPHNSPLHF
TGTGCCAGCAGCCCTCATAATTCACCCCTCCACTTT
>.|many|TRBV12-3/TRBV12-4|TRBJ2-5
CASKSVGLETQYF
TGTGCCAGCAAGTCTGTGGGCCTAGAGACCCAGTACTTC
>.|.|TRBV3-1|TRBJ2-7
CASSQVDSSYEQYF
TGTGCCAGCAGCCAAGTGGACAGCTCCTACGAGCAGTACTTC
>.|few|TRBV10-3|TRBJ2-7
CAINWQQDGEQYF
TGTGCCATCAACTGGCAACAGGACGGCGAGCAGTACTTC
>TRBD1|.|TRBV28|TRBJ1-5
CASRDQGGYQPQHF
TGTGCCAGCAGGGACCAGGGGGGGTATCAGCCCCAGCATTTT
>.|many|TRBV7-8|TRBJ1-1
CASSTRQKVRDLNTEAFF
TGTGCCAGCAGCACTAGACAGAAGGTGAGGGACTTGAACACTGAAGCTTTCTTT
>.|.|TRBV3-1|TRBJ2-2
CASSLRGNAGELFF
TGTGCCAGCAGCCTCCGGGGGAACGCCGGGGAGCTGTTTTTT
>.|.|TRBV6-5|TRBJ2-5
CASSYRGRETQYF
TGTGCCAGCAGTTACAGAGGAAGGGAGACCCAGTACTTC
>TRBD1|few|TRBV27|TRBJ2-7
CASKTAGTGSSYEQYF
TGTGCCAGCAAAACCGCCGGGACAGGGAGCTCCTACGAGCAGTACTTC